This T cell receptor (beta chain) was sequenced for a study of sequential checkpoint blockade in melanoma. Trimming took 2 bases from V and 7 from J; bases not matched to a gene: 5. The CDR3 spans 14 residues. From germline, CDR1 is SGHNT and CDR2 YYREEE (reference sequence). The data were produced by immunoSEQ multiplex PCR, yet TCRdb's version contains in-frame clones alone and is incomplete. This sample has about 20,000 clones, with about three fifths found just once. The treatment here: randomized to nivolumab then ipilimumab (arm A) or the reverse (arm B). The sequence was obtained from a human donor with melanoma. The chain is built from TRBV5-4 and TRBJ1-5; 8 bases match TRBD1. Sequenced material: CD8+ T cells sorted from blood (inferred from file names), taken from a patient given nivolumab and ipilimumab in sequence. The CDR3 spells CASSLQGEAQPQHF. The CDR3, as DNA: TGTGCCAGCAGCTTACAGGGGGAGGCGCAGCCCCAGCATTTT.